Following are 14 T cell receptor beta chains from one sample sequenced in a study of T cells in Graves' hyperthyroidism and ophthalmopathy. TCR beta CDR3 region amplification was performed from RNA transcripts. The primer set for the first-round RT-PCR of the TCR CDR3 was HTBI. Each CDR3 protein is one row after TCRdb ran MiXCR on the multiplex PCR reads. The sample carries 370,000 or so distinct CDR3 sequences, around 25% recorded once. The sequenced material came from blood. These receptors were obtained from a middle-aged man with Graves' hyperthyroidism.

The sample holds a few counts of this clonotype. The J gene is TRBJ1-1, the V gene TRBV5-1, with D tentatively TRBD1 (6 bases). Between the trimmed V and J ends, which lost 3 bases and 5 bases, there was a span of 14 bases. The germline gives CDR1 SGHRS, CDR2 YFSETQ. This CDR3 has 14 amino acids. DNA of the CDR3: TGCGCCAGCAGCTCGCCGGGACACCAAACTGAAGCTTTCTTT. Translation gives CASSSPGHQTEAFF.

This clonotype was seen ten or more times. The V gene is TRBV20-1, the J gene TRBJ2-1; D gene unclear. Trimming cost V 6 bases and J 5 bases, with 11 bases left between them. Germline CDR1 and CDR2: DFQATT and SNEGSKA (reference sequence). CDR3 length: 12 amino acids. CDR3 sequence reads: CSALGRNNEQFF. The CDR3 bases are TGCAGTGCGCTAGGCCGGAACAATGAGCAGTTCTTC.

This clonotype was detected only a few times. J is TRBJ1-1 and V is TRBV5-1; a possible D gene is TRBD1 (5 bases). V was shortened by 5 bases and J by 5 bases, with 10 bases between the two germline ends. The CDR3 is 12 residues long. Germline V lookup: CDR1 SGHRS, CDR2 YFSETQ. The CDR3 sequence: CASSTGETEAFF. CDR3 in DNA: TGCGCCAGCAGTACGGGGGAGACTGAAGCTTTCTTT.

V usage is TRBV15 and J usage is TRBJ2-3, with TRBD1 matching over 8 bases. CDR3 length equals 14 residues. Unmatched junction bases numbered 4, after V lost 2 bases and J lost 6 bases. Germline V gene sequence: CDR1 LNHNV, CDR2 YYDKDF (reference sequence). CDR3 DNA: TGTGCCACCAGCAGACAGGGGGCCGGGGATACGCAGTATTTT. This gives the protein CATSRQGAGDTQYF.

This clonotype was seen a handful of times. This chain joins TRBV29-1 and TRBJ2-3; D is undetermined. The CDR3 loop spans 15 amino acids. Germline CDR1 and CDR2: SQVTM and ANQGSEA. The germline V and J ends were trimmed by 7 bases and 4 bases, with 21 bases remaining between them. DNA for the CDR3: TGCAGCGGCGACGACCGAGGAGCGTTCCCAGATACGCAGTATTTT. Protein product: CSGDDRGAFPDTQYF.

This clonotype was picked up many times. The chain uses TRBV2 and TRBJ1-2; D is undetermined. The V gene's germline CDR1 is SNHLY and CDR2 FYNNEI. Trimming pared 4 bases from V and 2 bases from J, leaving 8 bases between. CDR3 length: 13 amino acids. The CDR3 loop reads CASSGTANYGYTF. The CDR3 nucleotides are TGTGCCAGCAGTGGGACGGCGAACTATGGCTACACCTTC.

The chain uses TRBV5-1 and TRBJ1-5, with 7 bases lining up with TRBD1. The CDR3 runs 17 residues. V lost 5 bases, J lost 5 bases, and 16 bases stayed unmatched. Germline CDR1 and CDR2: SGHRS and YFSETQ. CDR3 protein: CASSTPRGAGGDQPQHF. The CDR3 DNA reads TGCGCCAGCAGTACCCCGCGGGGGGCAGGGGGGGATCAGCCCCAGCATTTT.

This clonotype came up many times. V and J are TRBV5-1 and TRBJ1-5, with 11 bases identical to TRBD1. CDR3 length: 15 amino acids. The trim removed 4 bases at V and 4 bases at J, leaving 4 bases unmatched. The germline V gene encodes CDR1 SGHRS and CDR2 YFSETQ. The DNA of the CDR3 is TGCGCCAGCAGCCTTGGGACAGGGGGGAATCAGCCCCAGCATTTT. Protein: CASSLGTGGNQPQHF.

This clonotype appeared a few times. The chain carries TRBV20-1 and TRBJ1-5; perhaps TRBD1 as D (6 bases). Germline-derived CDR1 and CDR2 are DFQATT and SNEGSKA (reference sequence). CDR3 length: 12 residues. V lost 5 bases, J lost 6 bases, and 11 bases lay in between. The CDR3 nucleotides read TGCAGTGCTCATCAGGGGAGTCAGCCCCAGCATTTT. Encoded protein: CSAHQGSQPQHF.

This clonotype was seen more than once but under ten times. The V and J genes are TRBV28 and TRBJ1-5; D may be TRBD1 (6 bases). This CDR3 has 14 amino acids. From germline, CDR1 is MDHEN and CDR2 SYDVKM. Trimming cost V 6 bases and J 10 bases, with 19 bases left between them. DNA of the CDR3: TGTGCCAGCAGACATTACAGGGTTGGGAGCCCCCAGCATTTT. Translation: CASRHYRVGSPQHF.

The chain employs TRBV24-1 and TRBJ2-7, with TRBD2 as a possible D gene (5 bases). Germline V gene lookup returns CDR1 KGHDR and CDR2 SFDVKD. The V end lost 0 bases, the J end lost 0 bases, and 20 bases lay between the germline ends. The CDR3 spans 19 residues. The CDR3 DNA reads TGTGCCACCAGTGATTTGCCCCGGGATGAGGAGGTTTGCTCCTACGAGCAGTACTTC. It translates to CATSDLPRDEEVCSYEQYF.

Comments on this clonotype: At one of its ends the junction is not consistent with the germline gene, which may arise from a read error. The chain links TRBV6-4 to TRBJ2-3, with 10 bases fitting TRBD2. This CDR3 has 15 amino acids. Germline CDR1 and CDR2: MRHNA and SNTAGT. The CDR3 DNA sequence: TGTGTCAGCAGTTCTAGCGGGAGAAAAACAGATACGCAGTATTTT. Its protein product is CVSSSSGRKTDTQYF.

Concerning this clonotype itself: A clone one base away is much larger, so this may be a read error. The CDR3 sequence: CAGSLAAGREETQYF. The CDR3 region has the DNA TGTGCCGGCAGCTTAGCGGCAGGGCGCGAAGAGACCCAGTACTTC. The gene calls are TRBV7-2 and TRBJ2-5; D perhaps matches TRBD2 (6 bases). This CDR3 has 15 amino acids. CDR1 and CDR2 from the germline V gene are SGHTA and FQGNSA.

The table lists this clonotype with many counts. V gene TRBV27 combines with J gene TRBJ1-1; D remains unclear. The CDR3 contains 10 residues. V dropped 3 bases and J dropped 5 bases, with 1 base sitting between them. Germline CDR1 reads MNHEY; CDR2 reads SMNVEV (reference sequence). DNA of the CDR3: TGTGCCAGCAGTTTGACTGAAGCTTTCTTT. Translating gives CASSLTEAFF.